These 9 T cell receptor beta chains came from one sample sequenced in a study of blood T cell repertoires in COVID-19. Some clones are missing from TCRdb's copy, which holds only in-frame ones; the method was immunoSEQ multiplex PCR. Here the sample spans about 110,000 clones, over 60% being singletons. What was sequenced was peripheral blood. These receptors came from a human donor in a cohort sampled during active or convalescent COVID-19.

The V gene is TRBV19, the J gene TRBJ1-2; no definite D call. Looked up from germline, CDR1 is LNHDA and CDR2 is SQIVND (reference sequence). The CDR3 has 15 amino acids. V lost 5 bases and J lost 0, with 13 bases in between. CDR3 DNA: TGTGCCAGTAGTCTACCTCTCCAGGCTAACTATGGCTACACCTTC. Translation: CASSLPLQANYGYTF.

The chain uses TRBV27 and TRBJ2-6; the match to TRBD1 covers 8 bases. Germline CDR1 and CDR2: MNHEY and SMNVEV (reference sequence). The CDR3 runs 19 residues. Trimming removed 6 bases from V and 2 bases from J; junction bases left unmatched: 15. CDR3 bases: TGTGCCAGCAGATACATTGGGACAGGAATTGTCCCTGGGGCCAACGTCCTGACTTTC. This translates into CASRYIGTGIVPGANVLTF. The entire variable domain, with the rest obtained from reference TRBV27 and TRBJ2-6, is as follows: EAQVTQNPRYLITVTGKKLTVTCSQNMNHEYMSWYRQDPGLGLRQIYYSMNVEVTDKGDVPEGYKVSRKEKRNFPLILESPSPNQTSLYFCASRYIGTGIVPGANVLTFGAGSRLTVL.

The chain links TRBV3-1 (or the pseudogene TRBV3-2) to TRBJ1-2; 7 bases fit TRBD1. The CDR3 extends over 15 amino acids. V lost 2 bases, J lost 4 bases, and 7 bases stayed unmatched. Germline CDR1 and CDR2: LGHDT and YNNKEL (reference sequence). The CDR3 DNA reads TGTGCCAGCAGCCAAAGGAGGACAGGCGTCTATGGCTACACCTTC. It specifies CASSQRRTGVYGYTF.

V usage is TRBV11-2 and J usage is TRBJ1-3; no reliable D call. V lost 4 bases and J 2 bases, leaving 15 bases between the germline ends. Germline-derived CDR1 and CDR2 are SGHAT and FQNNGV. This CDR3 contains 16 residues. CDR3 coding DNA: TGTGCCAGCAGCTCCTTGATGGGGAGCCCTGGAAACACCATATATTTT. It is translated as CASSSLMGSPGNTIYF.

The chain employs TRBV4-1 and TRBJ1-2; D is unclear. Germline-derived CDR1 and CDR2 are MGHRA and YSYEKL. This CDR3 has 15 amino acids. Trimming shortened V by 0 bases and J by 1 base, and 9 bases separated the two germline ends. CDR3 nucleotides: TGCGCCAGCAGCCAAGAGGCCAGTCTTAACTATGGCTACACCTTC. This gives the protein CASSQEASLNYGYTF.

V gene TRBV9 combines with J gene TRBJ2-7, with 9 bases aligning to TRBD2. The CDR3 is 16 residues long. J gave up 2 bases and V 0 bases, and 6 bases lay outside the gene matches. Germline CDR1 is SGDLS and CDR2 is YYNGEE. For the CDR3, the DNA is TGTGCCAGCAGCGTAGCTGGAAGCGGGGGGACCTACGAGCAGTACTTC. It codes for CASSVAGSGGTYEQYF.

The chain carries TRBV27 and TRBJ2-6, with 9 bases identical to TRBD1. CDR3 length: 17 amino acids. Germline-derived CDR1 and CDR2 are MNHEY and SMNVEV (reference sequence). Losses at the gene ends were 5 bases for V and 1 base for J; bases not matched to a gene: 6. The CDR3 is CASSPGTGFSGANVLTF. Here the CDR3 DNA reads TGTGCCAGCAGTCCCGGGACAGGGTTTTCTGGGGCCAACGTCCTGACTTTC. The whole variable domain, filled in from reference TRBV27 and TRBJ2-6, reads EAQVTQNPRYLITVTGKKLTVTCSQNMNHEYMSWYRQDPGLGLRQIYYSMNVEVTDKGDVPEGYKVSRKEKRNFPLILESPSPNQTSLYFCASSPGTGFSGANVLTFGAGSRLTVL.

This clone was seen at least ten times. The genes are TRBV4-1 and TRBJ2-5; D might be TRBD2 (6 bases). CDR3 length: 15 amino acids. Germline V gene sequence: CDR1 MGHRA, CDR2 YSYEKL. V dropped 1 base and J dropped 4 bases, with 13 bases sitting between them. CDR3 amino acids: CASSQVVGGVETQYF. The CDR3 region has the DNA TGCGCCAGCAGCCAAGTGGTTGGCGGGGTAGAGACCCAGTACTTC.

The chain uses TRBV29-1 and TRBJ2-2; 9 nucleotides match TRBD1. The V and J ends lost 6 bases and 1 base, in that order; junction bases with no gene match: 3. This CDR3 contains 14 residues. Germline V lookup: CDR1 SQVTM, CDR2 ANQGSEA. CDR3 nucleotide sequence: TGCAGCGTAAGGGACAGGGTGAACACCGGGGAGCTGTTTTTT. It specifies CSVRDRVNTGELFF.